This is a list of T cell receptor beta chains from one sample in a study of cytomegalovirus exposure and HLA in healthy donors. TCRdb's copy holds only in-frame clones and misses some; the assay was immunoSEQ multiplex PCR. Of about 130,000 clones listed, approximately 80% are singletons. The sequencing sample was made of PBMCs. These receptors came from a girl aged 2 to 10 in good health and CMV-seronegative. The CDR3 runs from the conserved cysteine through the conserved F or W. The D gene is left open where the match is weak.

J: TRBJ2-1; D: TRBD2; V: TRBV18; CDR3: CASSPHLGLAGNEQFF
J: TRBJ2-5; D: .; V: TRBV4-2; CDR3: CASSQGRQETQYF
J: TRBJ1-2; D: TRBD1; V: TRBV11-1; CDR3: CASSPITGTGNGYTF
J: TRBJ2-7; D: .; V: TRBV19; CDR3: CASSISGVPYEQYF
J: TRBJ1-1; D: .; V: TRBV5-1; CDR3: CASSPQGNTEAFF
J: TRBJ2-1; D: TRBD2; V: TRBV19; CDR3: CASSTSGSYNEQFF
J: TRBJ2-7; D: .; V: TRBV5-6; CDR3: CASSLIGGLGEQYF
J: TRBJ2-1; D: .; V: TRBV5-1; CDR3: CASSLSSGTLSSYNEQFF
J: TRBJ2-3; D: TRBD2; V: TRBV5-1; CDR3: CASSLGTSGGIDTQYF
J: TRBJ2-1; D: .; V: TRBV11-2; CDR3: CASSSVGNEQFF
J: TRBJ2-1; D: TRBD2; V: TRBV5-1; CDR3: CASSSTSGRAEQFF
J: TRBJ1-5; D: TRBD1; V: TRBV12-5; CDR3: CASGPTGGGQPQHF
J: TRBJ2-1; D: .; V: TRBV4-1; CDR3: CASSQDGQGFNEQFF
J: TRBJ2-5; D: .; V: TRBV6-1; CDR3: CASSEDSGVTQYF
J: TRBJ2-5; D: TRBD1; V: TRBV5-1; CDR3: CASSTSTGGETQYF
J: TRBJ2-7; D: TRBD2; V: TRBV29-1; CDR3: CSERGWTSGASYEQYF
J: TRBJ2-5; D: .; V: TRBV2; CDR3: CASSEVVQETQYF
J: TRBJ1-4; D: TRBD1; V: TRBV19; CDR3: CASSIVGQAYEKLFF
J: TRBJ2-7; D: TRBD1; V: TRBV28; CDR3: CASSWTGTYEQYF
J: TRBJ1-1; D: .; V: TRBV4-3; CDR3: CASSQAERNTEAFF
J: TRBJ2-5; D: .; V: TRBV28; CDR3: CASRLAAIQETQYF
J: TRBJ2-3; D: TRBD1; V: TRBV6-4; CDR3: CASSDRDRPTDTQYF
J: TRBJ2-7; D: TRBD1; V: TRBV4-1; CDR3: CASSQGGNRGSYEQYF
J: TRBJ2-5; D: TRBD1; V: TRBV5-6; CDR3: CASSLAGTVGQYF
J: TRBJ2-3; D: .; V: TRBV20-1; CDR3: CSAGYTQYF
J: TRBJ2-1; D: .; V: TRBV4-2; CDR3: CASSHTGLDEQFF
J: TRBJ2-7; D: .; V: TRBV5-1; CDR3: CASSLSDTLSYEQYF
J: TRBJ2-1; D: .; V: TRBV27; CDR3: CASSSRVHEQFF
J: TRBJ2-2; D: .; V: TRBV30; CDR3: CAWSVEGEYTGELFF
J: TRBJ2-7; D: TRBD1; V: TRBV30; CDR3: CAWSVRDSIVYEQYF
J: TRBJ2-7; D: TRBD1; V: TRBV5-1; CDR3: CASSTQRQGNEQYF
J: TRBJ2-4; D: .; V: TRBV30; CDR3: CAWSVGGLTQGSPKNIQYF
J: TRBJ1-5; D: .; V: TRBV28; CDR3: CASSIRGVSLLF
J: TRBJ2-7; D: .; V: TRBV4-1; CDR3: CASSQEASAPYEQYF
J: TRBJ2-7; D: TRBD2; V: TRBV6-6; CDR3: CASSSGRDEQYF
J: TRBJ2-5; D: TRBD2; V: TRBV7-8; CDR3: CASSRRDYPKMETQYF
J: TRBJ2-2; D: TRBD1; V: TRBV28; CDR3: CASSPTGDTGELFF
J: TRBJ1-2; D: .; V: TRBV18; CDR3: CASSPPGNYGYTF
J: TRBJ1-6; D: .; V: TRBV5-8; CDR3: CASSPGVAYNSPLHF